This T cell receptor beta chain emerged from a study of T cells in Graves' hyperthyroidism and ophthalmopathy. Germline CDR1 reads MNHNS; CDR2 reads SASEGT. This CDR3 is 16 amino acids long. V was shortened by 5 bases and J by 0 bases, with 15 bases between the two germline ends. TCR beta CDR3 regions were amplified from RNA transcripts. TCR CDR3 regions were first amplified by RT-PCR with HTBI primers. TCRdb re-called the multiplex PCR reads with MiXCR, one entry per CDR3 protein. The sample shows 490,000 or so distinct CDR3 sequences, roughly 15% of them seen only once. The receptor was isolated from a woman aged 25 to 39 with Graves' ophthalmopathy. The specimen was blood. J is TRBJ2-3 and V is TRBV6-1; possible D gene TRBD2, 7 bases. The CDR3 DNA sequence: TGTGCCAGCAGTCCTGGGGGGGCGGGAAGCACAGATACGCAGTATTTT. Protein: CASSPGGAGSTDTQYF.